The T cell receptor beta chain described here comes from a study of identical twins. Donors were all healthy Caucasians. Trimming cost V 6 bases and J 4 bases, with 15 bases left between them. The CDR3 has 14 residues. This clonotype came up a few times. It was template switching that added a universal primer site, and there were unique molecular identifiers on the cDNA. TCRdb itself ran the 5' RACE reads through MiXCR, one entry per CDR3 protein. The sample yields hundreds of thousands of distinct CDR3 sequences, approximately 7% seen once. These same data were also listed under a study on yellow fever vaccine responses in identical twins.

This sequence originates from a woman younger than 35 in good health. Source material: memory (CD45RO+) T cells sorted from blood. The chain carries TRBV12-3 or TRBV12-4 and TRBJ2-5; D not certain. The CDR3 sequence is CASSQDRTGETQYF. The CDR3 DNA reads as TGTGCCAGCAGCCAAGATCGGACCGGAGAGACCCAGTACTTC.